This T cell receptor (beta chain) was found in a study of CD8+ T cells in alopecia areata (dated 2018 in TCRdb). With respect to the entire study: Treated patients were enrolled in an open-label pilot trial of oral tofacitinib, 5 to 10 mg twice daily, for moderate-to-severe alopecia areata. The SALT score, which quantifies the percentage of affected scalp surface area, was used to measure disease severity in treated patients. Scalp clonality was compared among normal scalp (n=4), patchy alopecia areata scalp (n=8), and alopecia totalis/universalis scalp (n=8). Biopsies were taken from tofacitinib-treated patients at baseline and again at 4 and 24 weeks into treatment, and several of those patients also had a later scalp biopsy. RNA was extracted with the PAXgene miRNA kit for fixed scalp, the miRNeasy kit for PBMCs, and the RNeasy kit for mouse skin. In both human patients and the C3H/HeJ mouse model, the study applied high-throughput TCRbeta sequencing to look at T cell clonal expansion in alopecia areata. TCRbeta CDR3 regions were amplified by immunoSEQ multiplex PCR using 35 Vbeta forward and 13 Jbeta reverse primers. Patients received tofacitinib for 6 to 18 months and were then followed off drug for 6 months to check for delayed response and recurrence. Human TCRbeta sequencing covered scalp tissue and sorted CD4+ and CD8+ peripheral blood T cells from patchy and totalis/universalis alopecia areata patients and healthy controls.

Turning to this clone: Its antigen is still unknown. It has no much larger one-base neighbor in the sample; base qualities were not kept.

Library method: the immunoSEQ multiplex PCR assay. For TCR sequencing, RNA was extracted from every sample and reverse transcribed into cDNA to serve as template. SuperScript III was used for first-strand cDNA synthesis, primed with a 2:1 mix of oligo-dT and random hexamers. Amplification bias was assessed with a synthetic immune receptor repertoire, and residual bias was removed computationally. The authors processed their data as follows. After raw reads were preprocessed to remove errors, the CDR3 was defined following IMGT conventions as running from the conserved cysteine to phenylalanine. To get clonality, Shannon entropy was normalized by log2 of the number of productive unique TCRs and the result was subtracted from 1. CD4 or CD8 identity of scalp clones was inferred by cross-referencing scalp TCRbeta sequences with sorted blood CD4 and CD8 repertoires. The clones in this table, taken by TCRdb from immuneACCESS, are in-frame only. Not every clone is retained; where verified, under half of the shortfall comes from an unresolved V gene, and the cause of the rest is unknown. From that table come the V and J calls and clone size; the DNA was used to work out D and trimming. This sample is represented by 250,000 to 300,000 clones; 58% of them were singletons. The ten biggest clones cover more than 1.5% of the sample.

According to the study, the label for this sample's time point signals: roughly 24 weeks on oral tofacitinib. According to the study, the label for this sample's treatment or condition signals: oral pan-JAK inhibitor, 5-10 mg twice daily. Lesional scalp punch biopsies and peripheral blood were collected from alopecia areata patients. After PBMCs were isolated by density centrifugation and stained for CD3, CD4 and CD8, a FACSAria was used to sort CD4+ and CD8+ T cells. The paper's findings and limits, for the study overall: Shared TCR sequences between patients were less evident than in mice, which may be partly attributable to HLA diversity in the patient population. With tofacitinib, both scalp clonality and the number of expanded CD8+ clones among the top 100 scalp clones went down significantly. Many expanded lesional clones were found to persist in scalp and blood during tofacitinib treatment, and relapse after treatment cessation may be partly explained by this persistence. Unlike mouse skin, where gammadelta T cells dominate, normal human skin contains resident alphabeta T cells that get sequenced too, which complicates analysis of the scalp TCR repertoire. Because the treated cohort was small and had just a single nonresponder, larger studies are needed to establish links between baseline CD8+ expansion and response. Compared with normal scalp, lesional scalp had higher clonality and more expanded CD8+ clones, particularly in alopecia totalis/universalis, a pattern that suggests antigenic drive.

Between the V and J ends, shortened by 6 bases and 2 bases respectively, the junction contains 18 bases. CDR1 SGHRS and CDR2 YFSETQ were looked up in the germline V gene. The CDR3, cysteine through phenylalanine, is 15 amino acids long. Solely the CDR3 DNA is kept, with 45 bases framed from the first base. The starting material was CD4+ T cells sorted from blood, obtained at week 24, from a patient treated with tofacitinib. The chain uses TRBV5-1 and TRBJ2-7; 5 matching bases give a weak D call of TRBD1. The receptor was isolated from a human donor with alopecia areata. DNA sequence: TGCGCCAGCACTCTTGGCCCGACAGTTCCCTACGAGCAGTACTTC. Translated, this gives CASTLGPTVPYEQYF.